This entry lists 12 T cell receptor beta chains sequenced from one sample in a study of coeliac disease. Repertoires were generated with immunoSEQ multiplex PCR, while TCRdb's copy carries only in-frame clones and drops some. The table lists roughly 350 clones, just under 65% of them singletons. Material for sequencing was intraepithelial lymphocytes from the gut. The receptor set was obtained from a woman aged 45-65 years with celiac disease on a gluten-free diet.

The rearrangement uses TRBV5-8 and TRBJ2-6; no reliable D call. CDR1 is SGHTS and CDR2 is YDEGEE in the germline V gene. With 7 bases removed from V and 5 bases from J, the gap between germline ends came to 25 bases. The CDR3 spans 18 residues. The DNA of the CDR3 is TGTGCCAGCGTGGGCCGTCATCCCACACAAAGTCGGGCCAACGTCCTGACTTTC. Protein: CASVGRHPTQSRANVLTF.

This clone was counted between two and nine times. The V gene is TRBV7-6, the J gene TRBJ1-1, with D maybe TRBD1 (6 bases). V was clipped by 4 bases and J by 4 bases, with 13 bases between them. The CDR3 spans 14 residues. The germline gives CDR1 SGHVS, CDR2 FNYEAQ. The CDR3 nucleotides are TGTGCCAGCAGCTACAGACAGGATGGCACTGAAGCTTTCTTT. Amino acid sequence: CASSYRQDGTEAFF.

The CDR3 DNA is TGTGCCAGCAGCCACCTTGGACAGGGGGACTACTACGAGCAGTACTTC. Translation: CASSHLGQGDYYEQYF. V gene TRBV16 combines with J gene TRBJ2-7; the match to TRBD1 covers 10 bases. CDR3 size: 16 residues. V lost 3 bases to trimming and J lost 3 bases; unmatched junction nucleotides: 8. Germline CDR1 is KGHSY and CDR2 is FQNENV. Based on the CDR3 plus reference TRBV16 and TRBJ2-7, the full variable domain is GEEVAQTPKHLVRGEGQKAKLYCAPIKGHSYVFWYQQVLKNEFKFLISFQNENVFDETGMPKERFSAKCLPNSPCSLEIQATKLEDSAVYFCASSHLGQGDYYEQYFGPGTRLTVT.

This rearrangement joins TRBV13 to TRBJ1-1, with a possible D match to TRBD1 (6 bases). The CDR3 extends over 15 amino acids. The germline V gene has CDR1 PRHDT and CDR2 FYEKMQ (reference sequence). V was pared by 5 bases and J by 2 bases, with 15 bases between. The CDR3 region has the DNA TGTGCCAGCAGCCCCACCGGGACAACCAACACTGAAGCTTTCTTT. Its protein is CASSPTGTTNTEAFF.

This clone turned up a few times. CDR3 loop: CASSSNLQGAGSYNEQFF. DNA for the CDR3: TGTGCCAGCAGTTCGAACCTTCAGGGGGCCGGCTCCTACAATGAGCAGTTCTTC. The V and J genes are TRBV27 and TRBJ2-1, with 8 bases aligning to TRBD1. V shed 4 bases, J shed 0 bases, and the junction held 11 bases outside the gene matches. The CDR3 is made up of 18 amino acids. Germline-derived CDR1 and CDR2 are MNHEY and SMNVEV (reference sequence).

The chain combines TRBV27 with TRBJ1-5, with TRBD1 matching over 9 bases. V lost 3 bases and J lost 2; bases outside the gene matches: 5. Germline values: CDR1 MNHEY, CDR2 SMNVEV (reference sequence). The CDR3 loop spans 16 amino acids. The CDR3 spells CASSLGTGSGNQPQHF. The CDR3, as DNA: TGTGCCAGCAGTTTGGGGACAGGGAGTGGCAATCAGCCCCAGCATTTT.

The rearrangement uses TRBV6-1 and TRBJ1-2; D perhaps matches TRBD1 (6 bases). The germline V gene has CDR1 MNHNS and CDR2 SASEGT. V shed 6 bases and J shed 6 bases, with 17 bases lying between them. There are 14 residues in the CDR3. Here the CDR3 reads CASRLWGHIHGYTF. CDR3 in DNA: TGTGCCAGCAGGCTGTGGGGACACATTCATGGCTACACCTTC.

The gene calls are TRBV29-1 and TRBJ1-2; a weak D match, TRBD1 (6 bases). In germline, CDR1 is SQVTM, CDR2 ANQGSEA. Trimming removed 0 bases from V and 8 bases from J, with 19 bases in between. The CDR3 is 15 amino acids. The CDR3 spells CSVEERDRGAWGYTF. CDR3 bases: TGCAGCGTTGAAGAAAGAGACCGGGGGGCCTGGGGCTACACCTTC.

The V gene is TRBV7-3, the J gene TRBJ2-3, with 11 bases fitting TRBD2. Germline CDR1 is SGHTA and CDR2 is FQGTGA. This CDR3 contains 19 residues. V was pared by 2 bases and J by 0 bases, with 10 bases of the junction left unmatched. CDR3 loop: CASSLSQRTSGRSTDTQYF. In DNA, the CDR3 is TGTGCCAGCAGCTTATCTCAGCGGACTAGCGGGCGAAGCACAGATACGCAGTATTTT.

This sequence joins TRBV7-9 and TRBJ1-1; D gene unclear. V shed 8 bases and J shed 7 bases, with 8 bases lying between them. The CDR3 totals 10 residues. CDR1 is SEHNR and CDR2 is FQNEAQ in the germline V gene (reference sequence). The CDR3 nucleotides read TGTGCCAGCGGGCCCCTTGAAGCTTTCTTT. It codes for CASGPLEAFF.

The chain employs TRBV4-3 and TRBJ2-7; the D gene is possibly TRBD1 (6 bases). The germline V gene encodes CDR1 LGHNA and CDR2 YSLEER. The CDR3 is made up of 15 amino acids. V lost 4 bases, J lost 3 bases, and 16 bases lay in between. The CDR3 sequence is CASSRSRTENYEQYF. DNA of the CDR3: TGCGCCAGCAGCCGCTCAAGGACAGAAAACTACGAGCAGTACTTC.

This clone was detected a few times. This rearrangement joins TRBV6-6 to TRBJ1-2; D gene ambiguous. The germline CDR1 and CDR2 sequences are MNHNY and SVGAGI (reference sequence). The CDR3 has 16 residues. V gave up 5 bases and J gave up 2 bases, with 18 bases separating them. DNA of the CDR3: TGTGCCAGCAGTCTAGCTATGGGGAGGATGAACTATGGCTACACCTTC. Its protein is CASSLAMGRMNYGYTF.